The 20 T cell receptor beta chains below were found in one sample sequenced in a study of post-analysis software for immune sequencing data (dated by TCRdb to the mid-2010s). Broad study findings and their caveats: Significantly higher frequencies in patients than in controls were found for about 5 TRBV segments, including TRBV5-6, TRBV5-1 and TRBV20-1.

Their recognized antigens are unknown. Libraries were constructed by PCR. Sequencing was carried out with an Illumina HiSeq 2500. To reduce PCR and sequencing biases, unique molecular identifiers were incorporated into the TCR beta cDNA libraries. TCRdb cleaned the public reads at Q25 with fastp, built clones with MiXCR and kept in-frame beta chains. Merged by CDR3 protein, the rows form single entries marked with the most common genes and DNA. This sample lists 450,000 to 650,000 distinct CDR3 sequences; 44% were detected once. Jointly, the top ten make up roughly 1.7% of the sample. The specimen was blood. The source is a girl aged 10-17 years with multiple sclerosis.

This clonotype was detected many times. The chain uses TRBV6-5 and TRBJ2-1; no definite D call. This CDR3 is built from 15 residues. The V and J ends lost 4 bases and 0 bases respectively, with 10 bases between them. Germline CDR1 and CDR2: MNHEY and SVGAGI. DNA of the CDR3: TGTGCCAGCAGTTCGGACGCCGGCTCCTACAATGAGCAGTTCTTC. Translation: CASSSDAGSYNEQFF.

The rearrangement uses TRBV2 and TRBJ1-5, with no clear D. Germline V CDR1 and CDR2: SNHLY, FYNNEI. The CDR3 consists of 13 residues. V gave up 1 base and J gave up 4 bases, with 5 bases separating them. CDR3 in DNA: TGTGCCAGCAGTGAAGAATGGAATCAGCCCCAGCATTTT. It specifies CASSEEWNQPQHF.

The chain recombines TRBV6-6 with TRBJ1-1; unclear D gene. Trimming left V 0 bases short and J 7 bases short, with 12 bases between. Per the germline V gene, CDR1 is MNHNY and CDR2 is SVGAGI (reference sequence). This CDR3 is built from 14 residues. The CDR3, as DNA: TGTGCCAGCAGTTACTCGATAGGACGCGATGAAGCTTTCTTT. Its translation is CASSYSIGRDEAFF.

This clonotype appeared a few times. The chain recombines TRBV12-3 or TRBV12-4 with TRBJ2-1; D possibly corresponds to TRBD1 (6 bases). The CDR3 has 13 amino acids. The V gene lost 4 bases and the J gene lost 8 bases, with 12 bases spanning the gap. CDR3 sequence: CASSWTVRDEQFF. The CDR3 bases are TGTGCCAGCAGTTGGACAGTTCGCGATGAGCAGTTCTTC.

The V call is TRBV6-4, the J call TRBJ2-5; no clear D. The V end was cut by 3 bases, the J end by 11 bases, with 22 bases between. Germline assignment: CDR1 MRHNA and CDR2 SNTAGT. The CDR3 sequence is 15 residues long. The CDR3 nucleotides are TGTGCCAGCAGTGAAGCCGCCTCTGGGTACAATGAGCAGTACTTC. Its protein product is CASSEAASGYNEQYF.

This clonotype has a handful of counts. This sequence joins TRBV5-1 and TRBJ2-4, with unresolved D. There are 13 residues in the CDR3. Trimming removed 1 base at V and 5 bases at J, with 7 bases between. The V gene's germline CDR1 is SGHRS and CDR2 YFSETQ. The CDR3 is CASSLNSENIQYF. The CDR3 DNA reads TGCGCCAGCAGCTTGAACAGTGAAAACATTCAGTACTTC. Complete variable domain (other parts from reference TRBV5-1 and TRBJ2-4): KAGVTQTPRYLIKTRGQQVTLSCSPISGHRSVSWYQQTPGQGLQFLFEYFSETQRNKGNFPGRFSGRQFSNSRSEMNVSTLELGDSALYLCASSLNSENIQYFGAGTRLSVL.

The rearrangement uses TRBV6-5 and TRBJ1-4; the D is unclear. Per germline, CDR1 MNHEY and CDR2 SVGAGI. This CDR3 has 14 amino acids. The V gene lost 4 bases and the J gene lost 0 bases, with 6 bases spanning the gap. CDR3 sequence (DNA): TGTGCCAGCAGTTCCGACGCAACTAATGAAAAACTGTTTTTT. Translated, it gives CASSSDATNEKLFF.

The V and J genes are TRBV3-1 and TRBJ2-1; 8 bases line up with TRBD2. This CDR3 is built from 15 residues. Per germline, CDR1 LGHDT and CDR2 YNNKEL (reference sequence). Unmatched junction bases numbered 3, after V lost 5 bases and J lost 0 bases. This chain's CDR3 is CASSNGRASYNEQFF. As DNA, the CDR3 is TGTGCCAGCAGCAACGGGAGGGCCTCCTACAATGAGCAGTTCTTC.

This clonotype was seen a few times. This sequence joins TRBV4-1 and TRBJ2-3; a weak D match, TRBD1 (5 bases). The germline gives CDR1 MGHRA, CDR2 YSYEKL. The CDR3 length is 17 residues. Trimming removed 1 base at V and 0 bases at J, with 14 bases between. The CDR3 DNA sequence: TGCGCCAGCAGCCAAGGGCAGGGCAAAAGAAGCACAGATACGCAGTATTTT. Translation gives CASSQGQGKRSTDTQYF.

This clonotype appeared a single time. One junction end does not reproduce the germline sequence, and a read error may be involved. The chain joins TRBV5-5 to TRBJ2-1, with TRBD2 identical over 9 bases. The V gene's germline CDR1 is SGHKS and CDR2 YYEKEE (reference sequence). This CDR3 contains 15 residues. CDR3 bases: TGTGCCGGCAGCTTGGGGCTAGCGGGATACAATGAGCAGTTCTTC. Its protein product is CAGSLGLAGYNEQFF. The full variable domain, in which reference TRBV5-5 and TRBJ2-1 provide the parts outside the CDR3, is DAGVTQSPTHLIKTRGQQVTLRCSPISGHKSVSWYQQVLGQGPQFIFQYYEKEERGRGNFPDRFSARQFPNYSSELNVNALLLGDSALYLCAGSLGLAGYNEQFFGPGTRLTVL.

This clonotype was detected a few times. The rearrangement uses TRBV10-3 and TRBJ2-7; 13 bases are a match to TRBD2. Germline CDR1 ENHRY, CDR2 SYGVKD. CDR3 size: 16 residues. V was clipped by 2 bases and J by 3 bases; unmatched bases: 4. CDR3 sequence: CAISEPGLAGVYEQYF. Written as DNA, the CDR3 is TGTGCCATCAGTGAGCCCGGACTAGCGGGAGTCTACGAGCAGTACTTC.

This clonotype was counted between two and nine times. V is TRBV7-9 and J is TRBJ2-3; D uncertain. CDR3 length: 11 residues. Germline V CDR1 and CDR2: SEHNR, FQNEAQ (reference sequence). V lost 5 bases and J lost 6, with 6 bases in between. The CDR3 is CASSGWDTQYF. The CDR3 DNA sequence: TGTGCCAGCAGCGGGTGGGATACGCAGTATTTT.

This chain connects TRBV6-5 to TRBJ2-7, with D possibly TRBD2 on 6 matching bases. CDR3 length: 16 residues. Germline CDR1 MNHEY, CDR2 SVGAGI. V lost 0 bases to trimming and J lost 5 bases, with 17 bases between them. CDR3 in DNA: TGTGCCAGCAGTTACTCAAGGTTGGAGGGCTTCGACGAGCAGTACTTC. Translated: CASSYSRLEGFDEQYF.

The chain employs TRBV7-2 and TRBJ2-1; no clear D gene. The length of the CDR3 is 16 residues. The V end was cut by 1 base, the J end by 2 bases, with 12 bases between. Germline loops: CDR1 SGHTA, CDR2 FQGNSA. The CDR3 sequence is CASSLVGRSAYNEQFF. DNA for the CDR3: TGTGCCAGCAGCTTAGTGGGCAGGAGTGCCTACAATGAGCAGTTCTTC.

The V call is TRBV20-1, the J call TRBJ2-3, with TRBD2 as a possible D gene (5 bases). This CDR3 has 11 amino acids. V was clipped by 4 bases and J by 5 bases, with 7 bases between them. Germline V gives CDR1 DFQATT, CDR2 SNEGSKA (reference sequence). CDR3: CSATTRDTQYF. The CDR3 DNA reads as TGCAGTGCTACCACTAGAGATACGCAGTATTTT.

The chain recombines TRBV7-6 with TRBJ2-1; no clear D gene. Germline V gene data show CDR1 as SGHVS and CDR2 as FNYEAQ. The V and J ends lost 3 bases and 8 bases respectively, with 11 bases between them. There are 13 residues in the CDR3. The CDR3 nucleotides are TGTGCCAGCAGCTTTAGAGCCGAGGATGAGCAGTTCTTC. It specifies CASSFRAEDEQFF. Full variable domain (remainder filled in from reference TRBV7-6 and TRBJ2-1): GAGVSQSPRYKVTKRGQDVALRCDPISGHVSLYWYRQALGQGPEFLTYFNYEAQQDKSGLPNDRFSAERPEGSISTLTIQRTEQRDSAMYRCASSFRAEDEQFFGPGTRLTVL.

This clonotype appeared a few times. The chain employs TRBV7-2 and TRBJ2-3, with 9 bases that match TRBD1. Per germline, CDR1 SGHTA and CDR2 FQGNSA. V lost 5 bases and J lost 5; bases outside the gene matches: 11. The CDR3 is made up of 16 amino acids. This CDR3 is CASSQINRGLKDTQYF. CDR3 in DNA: TGTGCCAGCAGCCAAATTAACAGGGGGCTCAAAGATACGCAGTATTTT.

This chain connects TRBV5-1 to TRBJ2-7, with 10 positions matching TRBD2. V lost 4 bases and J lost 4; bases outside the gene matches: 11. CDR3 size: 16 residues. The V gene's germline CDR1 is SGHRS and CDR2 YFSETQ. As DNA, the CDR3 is TGCGCCAGCAGCCCCGGGGTAGCGGGGGGCACATACGAGCAGTACTTC. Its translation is CASSPGVAGGTYEQYF.

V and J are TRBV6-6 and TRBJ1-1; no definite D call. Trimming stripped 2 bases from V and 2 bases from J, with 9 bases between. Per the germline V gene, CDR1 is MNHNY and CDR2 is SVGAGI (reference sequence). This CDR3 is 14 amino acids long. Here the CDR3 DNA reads TGTGCCAGCAGTTACGCAGGATTAAACACTGAAGCTTTCTTT. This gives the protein CASSYAGLNTEAFF.

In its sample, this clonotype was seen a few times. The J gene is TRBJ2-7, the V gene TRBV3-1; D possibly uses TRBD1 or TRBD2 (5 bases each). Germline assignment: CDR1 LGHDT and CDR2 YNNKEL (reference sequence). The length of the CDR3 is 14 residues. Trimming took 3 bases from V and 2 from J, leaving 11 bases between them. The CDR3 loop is CASSHRGGTYEQYF. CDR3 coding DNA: TGTGCCAGCAGCCACCGGGGCGGAACCTACGAGCAGTACTTC.